Ten or more counts support the clone carrying this T cell receptor (beta chain). What it binds is not known. The CDR3 totals 16 residues. Trimming pared 0 bases from V and 0 bases from J, leaving 6 bases between. The germline V gene encodes CDR1 SGHTA and CDR2 FQGNSA. Regarding time point: pre-sensitization, week 0. Noted treatment: therapeutic diphenylcyclopropenone sensitization with weekly scalp DPC. The data were obtained in a study of human T cells and chemical hapten exposure. Turning to the study itself: Across its approximately 25 weeks, the study gave patients weekly diphenylcyclopropenone doses to the scalp.

TCRdb re-analysed the RACE reads in MiXCR, keeping a single row per CDR3 protein. The sample has some 330,000 distinct CDR3 sequences; 5.5% are singletons. Study results and caveats: Expanded TCRs clustered into significantly more large CDR3 similarity groups than controls, the analysis revealed. The number of TCRs above 1 in 1000 frequency did not change after DPC sensitization.

Sequencing was performed on whole blood, taken in connection with sensitization to the hapten diphenylcyclopropenone (DPC). The V call is TRBV7-2, the J call TRBJ2-6, with D maybe TRBD2 (5 bases). The source is a woman younger than 30 with alopecia areata. Some clones in this sample may be carry-over from other donors' samples. The CDR3 loop is CASSLARASGANVLTF. In DNA form, the CDR3 reads TGTGCCAGCAGCTTAGCGAGGGCCTCTGGGGCCAACGTCCTGACTTTC.